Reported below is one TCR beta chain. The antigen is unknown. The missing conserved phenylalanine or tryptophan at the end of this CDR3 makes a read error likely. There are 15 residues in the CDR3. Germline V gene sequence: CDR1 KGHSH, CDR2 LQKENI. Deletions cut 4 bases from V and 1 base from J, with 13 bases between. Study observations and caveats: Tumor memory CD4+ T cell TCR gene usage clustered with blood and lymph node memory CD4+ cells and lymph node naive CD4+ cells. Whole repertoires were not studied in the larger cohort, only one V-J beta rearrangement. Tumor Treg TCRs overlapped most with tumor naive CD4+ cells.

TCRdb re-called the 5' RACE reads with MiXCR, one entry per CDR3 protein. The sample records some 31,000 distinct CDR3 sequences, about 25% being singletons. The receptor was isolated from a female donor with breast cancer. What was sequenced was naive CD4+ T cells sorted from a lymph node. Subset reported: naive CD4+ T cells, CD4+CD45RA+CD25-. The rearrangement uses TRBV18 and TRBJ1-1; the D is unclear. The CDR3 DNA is TGTGCCAGCTCACAGTCCTGGGGAACGAACACTGAAGCTTTCTTG. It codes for CASSQSWGTNTEAFL.